What follows describes a single TCR beta chain. This clonotype has ten or more counts. Which antigen it targets is not known. Per-base qualities were not stored, and no clone one base away is much larger. The library relied on 5' RACE. TCRdb shows the sequencer as NextSeq 500. Unique molecular identifiers were attached to individual cDNA molecules in the TCR library protocol so that sequencing error and PCR bias could be corrected. TCR alpha and beta chains were both sequenced, and the abundances of alpha and beta sequences in each sample were closely correlated with each other. In the paper's pipeline: V gene, J gene and CDR3 annotation of TCR sequences was performed with Decombinator V4. Expanded TCRs were defined as changing significantly between any two time points under a Poisson model with p below 0.0001. TCR abundances were normalised to the total number of TCRs sequenced per sample and were expressed as counts per million. MAIT TCRs were defined by TRAV1-2 paired with TRAJ12, TRAJ20 or TRAJ33, and iNKT TCRs by TRAV10 paired with TRAJ18. VDJdb, accessed 1 November 2021, was searched for CMV, EBV and SARS-CoV-2 annotated TCRs, excluding TCRs annotated for multiple antigens. In TCRdb, the public reads were trimmed at Q25 with fastp and aligned with MiXCR, with productive beta chains retained. For every CDR3 protein sequence, its rows merge into one entry that carries the most common genes and DNA. The V and J calls were determined by TCRdb, not by the authors. The sample contains fewer than 85,000 distinct CDR3 sequences, about 11% of them found a single time. Around 12% of the sample comes from the top ten.

Inclusive of the bounding cysteine and phenylalanine, the CDR3 is 16 residues long. Left in the record is the CDR3 DNA by itself, 48 bases read in frame from the first base. The trim is 3 bases for V and 5 bases for J, with a gap of 14 bases between the germline ends. Based on the germline V gene, the CDR1 and CDR2 sequences are KGHSH and LQKENI. This entry is derived from a study of early T cells in non-severe SARS-CoV-2 infection listed by TCRdb under 2021. Broadly, across the study: Because TCR sequencing was done on bulk RNA from unsorted whole blood, the alpha and beta chains could not be paired.

A case-control design nested within a healthcare worker cohort in London, UK, was used, with weekly nasopharyngeal swab PCR tests and blood sampling performed. Healthcare workers were recruited between 23 and 31 March 2020, during the week of the UK lockdown, and were followed weekly for up to about 15 weeks. Broader findings and caveats from the paper: VDJdb matching was skewed toward anti-spike CD8 responses and likely underestimated virus-specific expansions, missing private and CD4 specificities.

The sequence derives from an adult who was a healthcare worker with PCR-confirmed SARS-CoV-2 infection or an uninfected control (not recorded which). This receptor chain uses TRBV18 and TRBJ1-6; no D segment can be confidently identified. The sequences come from whole blood, collected at baseline. The CDR3 protein is CASSPSFQANNSPLHF. The nucleotide sequence is given as TGTGCCAGCTCACCTTCCTTTCAGGCGAATAATTCACCCCTCCACTTT.